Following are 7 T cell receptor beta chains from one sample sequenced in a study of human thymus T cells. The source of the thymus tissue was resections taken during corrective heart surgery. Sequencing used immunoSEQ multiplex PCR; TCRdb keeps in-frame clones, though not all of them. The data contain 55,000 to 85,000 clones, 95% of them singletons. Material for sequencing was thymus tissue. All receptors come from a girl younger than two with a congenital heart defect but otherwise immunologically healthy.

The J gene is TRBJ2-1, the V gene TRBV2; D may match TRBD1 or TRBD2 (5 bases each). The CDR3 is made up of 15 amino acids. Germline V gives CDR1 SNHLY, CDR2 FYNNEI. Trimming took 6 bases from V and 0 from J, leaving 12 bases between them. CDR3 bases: TGTGCCAGCAGGAGCGGAGACAGCTCCTACAATGAGCAGTTCTTC. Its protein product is CASRSGDSSYNEQFF.

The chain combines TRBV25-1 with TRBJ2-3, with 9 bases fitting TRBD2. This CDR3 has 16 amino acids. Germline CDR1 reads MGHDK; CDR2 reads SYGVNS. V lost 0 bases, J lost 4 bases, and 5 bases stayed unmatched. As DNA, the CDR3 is TGTGCCAGCAGTGAATACGGCGGGAGGGAGTCAGATACGCAGTATTTT. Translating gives CASSEYGGRESDTQYF.

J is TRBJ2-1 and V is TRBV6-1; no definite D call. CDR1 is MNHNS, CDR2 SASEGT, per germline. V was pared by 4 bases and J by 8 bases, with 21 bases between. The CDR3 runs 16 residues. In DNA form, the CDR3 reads TGTGCCAGCAGTGCCGAGTCCCGGACCTTAGCCGATGAGCAGTTCTTC. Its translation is CASSAESRTLADEQFF.

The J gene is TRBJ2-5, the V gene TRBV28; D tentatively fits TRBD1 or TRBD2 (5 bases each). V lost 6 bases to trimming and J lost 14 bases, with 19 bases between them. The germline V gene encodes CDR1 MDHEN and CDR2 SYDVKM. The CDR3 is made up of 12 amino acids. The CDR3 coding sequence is TGTGCCAGCAGCCGAACCGGGACCTCCGTCTACTTC. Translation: CASSRTGTSVYF.

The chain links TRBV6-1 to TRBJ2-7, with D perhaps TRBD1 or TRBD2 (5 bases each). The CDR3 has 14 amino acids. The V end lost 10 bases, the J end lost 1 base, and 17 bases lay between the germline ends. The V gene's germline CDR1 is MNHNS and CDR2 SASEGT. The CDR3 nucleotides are TGTGCCACGGGGCGGGCACTACCTTCCTACGAGCAGTACTTC. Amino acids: CATGRALPSYEQYF.

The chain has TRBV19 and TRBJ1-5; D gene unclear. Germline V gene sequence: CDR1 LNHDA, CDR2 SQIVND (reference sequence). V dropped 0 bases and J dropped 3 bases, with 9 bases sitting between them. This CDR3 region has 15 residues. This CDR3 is CASSIDLTDNQPQHF. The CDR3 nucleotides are TGTGCCAGTAGTATAGACCTTACCGACAATCAGCCCCAGCATTTT. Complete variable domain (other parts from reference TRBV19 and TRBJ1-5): DGGITQSPKYLFRKEGQNVTLSCEQNLNHDAMYWYRQDPGQGLRLIYYSQIVNDFQKGDIAEGYSVSREKKESFPLTVTSAQKNPTAFYLCASSIDLTDNQPQHFGDGTRLSIL.

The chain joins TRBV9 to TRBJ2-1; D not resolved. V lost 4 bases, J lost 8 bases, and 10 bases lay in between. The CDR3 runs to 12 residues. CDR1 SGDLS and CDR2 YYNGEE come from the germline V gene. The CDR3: CASSPSWDEQFF. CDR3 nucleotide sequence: TGTGCCAGCAGCCCCAGTTGGGATGAGCAGTTCTTC.